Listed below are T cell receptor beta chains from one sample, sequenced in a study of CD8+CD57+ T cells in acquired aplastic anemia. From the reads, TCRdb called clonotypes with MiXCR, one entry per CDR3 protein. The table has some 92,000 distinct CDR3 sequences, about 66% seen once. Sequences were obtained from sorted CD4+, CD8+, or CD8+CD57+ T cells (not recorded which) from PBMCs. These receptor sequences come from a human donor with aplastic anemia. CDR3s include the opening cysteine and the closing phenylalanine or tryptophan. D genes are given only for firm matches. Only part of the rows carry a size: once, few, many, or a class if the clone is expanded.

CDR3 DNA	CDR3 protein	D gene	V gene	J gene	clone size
TGTGCCAGCAGCTTAGGACCACCTAATTCACCCCTCCACTTT	CASSLGPPNSPLHF	NA	TRBV7-2	TRBJ1-6	NA
TGTGCCACCCGGGACAGCCCCAAGGCTTTCTTT	CATRDSPKAFF	TRBD1	TRBV24-1	TRBJ1-1	NA
TGCGCCAGCAGTGAGTCACTAGCGGGAGGGCTGGTTACGCAGTATTTT	CASSESLAGGLVTQYF	TRBD2	TRBV10-1	TRBJ2-3	NA
TGTGCCAGCAGCTTACTCCGGGCAGGGGTGTGGCCCCAGCATTTT	CASSLLRAGVWPQHF	NA	TRBV7-6	TRBJ1-5	NA
TGTGCCAGCAGCCCACGCATACACAATGAGCAGTTCTTC	CASSPRIHNEQFF	NA	TRBV3-1	TRBJ2-1	NA
TGCAGTGCTAGGGCGGACAGGGGGCACACTGAAGCTTTCTTT	CSARADRGHTEAFF	TRBD1	TRBV20-1	TRBJ1-1	NA
TGTGCCAGCAGCTTAGCCGCGGGATATAAATTGGCTGAAGCTTTCTTT	CASSLAAGYKLAEAFF	NA	TRBV7-2	TRBJ1-1	once
TGTACCAGCAGCCGACCTAGCTACGAGCAGTACTTC	CTSSRPSYEQYF	NA	TRBV7-8	TRBJ2-7	NA
TGCAGCGTTGAGGGACAGGGGTTTTACGAGCAGTACTTC	CSVEGQGFYEQYF	TRBD1	TRBV29-1	TRBJ2-7	few
TGTGCCAGCAGCGCCCAGGATTATGGCTACACCTTC	CASSAQDYGYTF	NA	TRBV7-9	TRBJ1-2	NA
TGTGCCAGCAGCCTGGGATCCGGGACGGGAGAGACCCAGTACTTC	CASSLGSGTGETQYF	NA	TRBV5-8	TRBJ2-5	NA
TGCAGTGCTACCTCACCCGGGACAGGGAATGGCTACACCTTC	CSATSPGTGNGYTF	TRBD1	TRBV20-1	TRBJ1-2	NA
TGCAGTGCTTCCTTGTCTGGGGCCAACGTCCTGACTTTC	CSASLSGANVLTF	NA	TRBV20-1	TRBJ2-6	NA
TGCAGTGCTAGGGGGGACAGGGGCCAAGAGACCCAGTACTTC	CSARGDRGQETQYF	TRBD1	TRBV20-1	TRBJ2-5	NA
TGTGCCAGGGGGCAAAGCGGGAGGGCCGGAAATGAGCAGTTCTTC	CARGQSGRAGNEQFF	TRBD2	TRBV2	TRBJ2-1	NA
TGCAGTGCTAGTCAAGGGACGGGTAATCAGCCCCAGCATTTT	CSASQGTGNQPQHF	NA	TRBV20-1	TRBJ1-5	NA
TGTGCCAGCAGACGGGACAGGGGTCCGTACGAGCAGTACTTC	CASRRDRGPYEQYF	TRBD1	TRBV2	TRBJ2-7	once
TGTGCCAGCAGCGAATTCACGGATCAGCCCCAGCATTTT	CASSEFTDQPQHF	NA	TRBV2	TRBJ1-5	few
TGTGCCAGCAGCCCGAGGACCGCTGTAGGGACCGGGGAGCTGTTTTTT	CASSPRTAVGTGELFF	NA	TRBV7-8	TRBJ2-2	NA
TGTGCCAGCAGCTTTACAGGGGAAGTGGGGTTTAATTCACCCCTCCACTTT	CASSFTGEVGFNSPLHF	TRBD1	TRBV11-1	TRBJ1-6	NA
TGCAGGGCGGGACAGGGGGACGAGCAGTACTTC	CRAGQGDEQYF	TRBD1	TRBV20-1	TRBJ2-7	NA
TGTGCCAGCAGTGAGTCGGGGAGCGGGAGTAGCGAGCAGTACTTC	CASSESGSGSSEQYF	TRBD2	TRBV25-1	TRBJ2-7	once
TGTGCCAGCAGCTTAGCTCGGGGAGGATCTGGAAACACCATATATTTT	CASSLARGGSGNTIYF	NA	TRBV7-2	TRBJ1-3	NA
TGCAGTGCTAGAGATACGGGCGGGACCTCCTTACGGGGAGATACGCAGTATTTT	CSARDTGGTSLRGDTQYF	NA	TRBV20-1	TRBJ2-3	NA
TGCAGTGCTAGTTCTACGGCCAAGACCCAGTACTTC	CSASSTAKTQYF	NA	TRBV20-1	TRBJ2-5	NA
TGTGCCAGCAGCTCGACGGAGGATACGCAGTATTTT	CASSSTEDTQYF	NA	TRBV7-9	TRBJ2-3	many
TGTGCCAGCAGTGAGGGACAGGTTTACAATGAGCAGTTCTTC	CASSEGQVYNEQFF	TRBD1	TRBV6-1	TRBJ2-1	many
TGCAGCGTTGTTGCGGTTGAAGCTTTCTTT	CSVVAVEAFF	NA	TRBV29-1	TRBJ1-1	NA
TGCAGTGCTAGCCCCGAGGCCCACGAACAGTACTTC	CSASPEAHEQYF	NA	TRBV20-1	TRBJ2-7	once
TGTGCCATCAGGGAGCGCGGAGGTCTTAATCACGAGCAGTACTTC	CAIRERGGLNHEQYF	NA	TRBV10-3	TRBJ2-7	NA
TGTGCCAGCAGCTTAGATTCTGGTAGGCCCCAGCATTTT	CASSLDSGRPQHF	NA	TRBV7-9	TRBJ1-5	NA
TGCGCCAGCAGCCAAGTCACTTACTATGGCTACACCTTC	CASSQVTYYGYTF	NA	TRBV4-1	TRBJ1-2	NA
TGTGCCATCAGTGAGGGCCGGAGGCCGTCTTACGAGCAGTACTTC	CAISEGRRPSYEQYF	NA	TRBV10-3	TRBJ2-7	NA
TGTGCCACCAGTGCCGGGACTAGCGGCTACAATGAGCAGTTCTTC	CATSAGTSGYNEQFF	TRBD2	TRBV24-1	TRBJ2-1	NA
TGTGCCAGCAGCTCCGAGATCATGGAGACCCAGTACTTC	CASSSEIMETQYF	NA	TRBV7-2	TRBJ2-5	NA
TGCGCCACCAGCGTCGGCGGGGGGGCCACAGATACGCAGTATTTT	CATSVGGGATDTQYF	TRBD2	TRBV15	TRBJ2-3	NA
TGTGCCAGCAGCTTAGTGGGAGATACGCAGTATTTT	CASSLVGDTQYF	NA	TRBV7-6	TRBJ2-3	few
TGTGCCAGCAGCTTAGGCCTAGGGGAGCAGTTCTTC	CASSLGLGEQFF	NA	TRBV13	TRBJ2-1	many
TGCAGTGCTACGTCCGCCACTGAAGCTTTCTTT	CSATSATEAFF	NA	TRBV20-1	TRBJ1-1	NA
TGTGCCTGGAGTGATCGGGTGAATTCACCCCTCCACTTT	CAWSDRVNSPLHF	NA	TRBV30	TRBJ1-6	NA
TGCAGTGCTAGAGAGGCACTAGCCCAAGAGACCCAGTACTTC	CSAREALAQETQYF	NA	TRBV20-1	TRBJ2-5	once